This T cell receptor beta chain was recorded in a study of blood T cells in healthy people across ages (dated by TCRdb to between 2014 and 2017). In terms of the full investigation: Template switching captured roughly one uniquely barcoded TCR beta cDNA molecule per two T cells in model experiments. To track age-related changes in TCR beta repertoire diversity, the study relied on deep sequencing normalized with unique cDNA molecular identifiers. The donors were split into four age groups: young (average around 15 years), middle-aged (roughly 42), aged (approximately 60) and long-lived (roughly 88). Donors of different ages were randomly distributed across sequencing lanes to avoid experimental bias. Using the same blood draw, the study looked at two additional independent replicas of 1 million unique cDNA reads for two donors, one aged 18 to 29 and the other aged 80 or older.

This clonotype was found many times. Its antigen remains unidentified. It has no much larger one-base neighbor in the sample; base qualities were not kept. Library method: 5' RACE. The instrument was an Illumina HiSeq 2500. A second PCR of roughly 7 to 12 cycles was performed with a sample-barcoded 5' primer and a J-beta primer mix. Each TCR beta cDNA molecule received a unique molecular identifier from a template-switch 5' adaptor carrying 12 random nucleotides. Each sample yielded at least 3 million CDR3-containing paired-end reads. All of the RNA was converted into first-strand cDNA using the Mint cDNA synthesis kit, with a TRBC-specific oligonucleotide serving as the primer. After uracil-DNA glycosylase treatment, a first 18-cycle PCR used universal primers M1SS and BC2_uni_R on all cDNA. The paper's processing steps were these. For normalization, 1 million high-quality reads were randomly selected from each sample, with every read carrying a distinct molecular identifier. Reads sharing molecular identifiers were discarded rather than binned into consensus sequences. MiTCR, set to a Q25 quality threshold and the strictest error-elimination algorithm, was used for CDR3 identification, clonotype clustering and error correction. A nonparametric unseen species model using Euler transformation provided a lower-bound estimate of total TCR beta diversity. In TCRdb, the public reads were trimmed at Q25 with fastp and aligned with MiXCR, with productive beta chains retained. All rows with the same CDR3 protein become a single entry with the most common DNA and genes. TCRdb assigned the V and J calls; the authors' analysis was not used. This sample comprises around 870,000 distinct CDR3 sequences, around 30% of them detected only once. Roughly 17% of the sample rests with the top ten.

Beyond this particular receptor, the publication reports: Compared with the aged group, the long-lived group had more naive CD4+ T cells, fewer expanded clones and increased TCR diversity, a pattern suggesting age selection. A strong correlation was found between observed TCR beta diversity and the percentage of naive T cells measured by flow cytometry. Because donor CMV infection status was unknown, age-related changes in expanded clonotypes were potentially confounded. Observed TCR beta diversity per million T cells fell roughly linearly with age, and a significant reduction was already apparent by age roughly 40. Estimates of total diversity based on one million sequenced T cells were regarded as lower bounds and as underestimates. Conclusive comparison of naive and antigen-experienced compartments was prevented by the profiling of bulk unsorted PBMCs.

The roughly 38 donors, aged roughly 6 to 100 years, were systemically healthy Caucasian individuals from Russia. Ten milliliters of peripheral blood were drawn from each donor into EDTA-treated Vacutainer tubes. Ficoll-Paque density-gradient centrifugation was used to isolate PBMCs, with at least 7 million per sample. Trizol reagent was used to extract total RNA from PBMCs, with at least 6 micrograms per sample. For every donor, flow cytometry on a PBMC aliquot measured the percentage of naive CD45RAhigh/CD27high T cells. Material: blood. The sequence came from a woman of 80 years or more in good health.

The DNA is as follows: TGCAGCGTGAACAGCAAGGGCTACGAGCAGTACTTC. Translated, it gives CSVNSKGYEQYF. The chain couples TRBV29-1 to TRBJ2-7; no D gene can be assigned with confidence. V was cut back by 6 bases and J by 3 bases, leaving a gap of 12 bases between them. CDR1 and CDR2 are drawn from the germline V gene: SQVTM, ANQGSEA. The CDR3 holds 12 amino acids from the cysteine to the phenylalanine. Solely the CDR3 DNA is kept, with 36 bases framed from the first base.